These T cell receptor beta chains were read from a single sample in a study of cytomegalovirus exposure and HLA in healthy donors. Profiling relied on immunoSEQ multiplex PCR, and the TCRdb table lists in-frame clones only, not all of them. The repertoire includes around 150,000 clones, 75% to 85% of them detected once, and around 2.5% sits in the top ten. The material sequenced was PBMCs. These receptors were obtained from a man in his fifties in good health and CMV-seronegative. Both conserved end residues are part of each CDR3.

j_call: TRBJ1-2
v_call: TRBV4-1
cdr3_length: 13
cdr3_aa: CATAPDRNYGYTF

j_call: TRBJ2-7
v_call: TRBV19
cdr3_length: 15
cdr3_aa: CASSAPPDRGSEQYF

j_call: TRBJ1-6
v_call: TRBV7-2
cdr3_length: 15
cdr3_aa: CASSKVTGVNSPLHF

j_call: TRBJ1-5
v_call: TRBV27
cdr3_length: 14
cdr3_aa: CATGDRKTNQPQHF

j_call: TRBJ2-1
v_call: TRBV7-9
cdr3_length: 14
cdr3_aa: CASSLAAGYNEQFF

j_call: TRBJ2-3
v_call: TRBV7-9
cdr3_length: 16
cdr3_aa: CASSSLTGGLTDTQYF

j_call: TRBJ1-2
v_call: TRBV28
cdr3_length: 13
cdr3_aa: CASSLTGVYGYTF

j_call: TRBJ1-1
v_call: TRBV7-2
cdr3_length: 12
cdr3_aa: CASSHPNTEAFF

j_call: TRBJ1-4
v_call: TRBV7-8
cdr3_length: 18
cdr3_aa: CASSWFQGERGGNEKLFF

j_call: TRBJ2-5
v_call: TRBV7-2
cdr3_length: 18
cdr3_aa: CASSRLTSGGPRQETQYF

j_call: TRBJ2-2
v_call: TRBV5-4
cdr3_length: 15
cdr3_aa: CASSLGLAGAGELFF

j_call: TRBJ1-2
v_call: TRBV5-4
cdr3_length: 13
cdr3_aa: CASSLPGVDGYTF

j_call: TRBJ1-1
v_call: TRBV7-9
cdr3_length: 15
cdr3_aa: CASSLYTEPNTEAFF

j_call: TRBJ1-2
v_call: TRBV4-1
cdr3_length: 16
cdr3_aa: CASSQHLATANYGYTF

j_call: TRBJ1-2
v_call: TRBV7-9
cdr3_length: 15
cdr3_aa: CASSLRPARGYGYTF

j_call: TRBJ1-3
v_call: TRBV19
cdr3_length: 14
cdr3_aa: CASALDNSGNTIYF